Shown below are 20 T cell receptor beta chains from a single sample sequenced in a study of T cell responses to AZD1222 COVID-19 vaccine. Assay used: immunoSEQ multiplex PCR; TCRdb lists only in-frame clones, some missing. The sample yields roughly 93,000 clones, roughly 85% seen once. Specimen: peripheral blood, collected on day 0 of AZD1222 vaccination. These receptors were taken from an adult in good health.

A remark on this clone: The germline gene is not matched at one end of the junction; a read error may be the cause. This chain links TRBV10-3 with TRBJ1-5, with 7 bases aligning to TRBD1. The CDR3 is made up of 13 amino acids. Germline V lookup: CDR1 ENHRY, CDR2 SYGVKD. The CDR3 DNA reads TGTGCCATCACTGAGGGGGCGTATCAGCCCCAGCATTTT. This translates into CAITEGAYQPQHF.

In this sample, this clone turned up once. The J gene is TRBJ2-1, the V gene TRBV6-2 or TRBV6-3; D is perhaps TRBD2 (5 bases). Germline-derived CDR1 and CDR2 are MNHEY and SVGEGT. V was shortened by 6 bases and J by 6 bases, with 18 bases between the two germline ends. CDR3 length equals 15 residues. The DNA for the CDR3 is TGTGCCAGCAGCACCCCCGGGGTAGTCGGCAATGAGCAGTTCTTC. The encoded protein is CASSTPGVVGNEQFF.

The J gene is TRBJ2-2, the V gene TRBV2; D unclear. CDR1 and CDR2 from the germline V gene are SNHLY and FYNNEI. The CDR3 spans 15 residues. V dropped 1 base and J dropped 1 base, with 7 bases sitting between them. The CDR3 here is CASSEGSRNTGELFF. The CDR3 region has the DNA TGTGCCAGCAGTGAAGGTAGCAGGAACACCGGGGAGCTGTTTTTT.

This clone was counted only a few times. The V call is TRBV7-8, the J call TRBJ2-7, with TRBD1 identical over 7 bases. J lost 8 bases, V lost 5 bases, and 15 bases had no gene match. The CDR3 is 15 residues long. Germline assignment: CDR1 SGHVS and CDR2 FQNEAQ. This CDR3 reads CASSHYRDRPTKQYF. The CDR3 DNA reads TGTGCCAGCAGCCACTACCGGGACAGACCTACGAAGCAGTACTTC.

This clone appeared a few times. The chain carries TRBV7-9 and TRBJ2-5, with 10 bases lining up with TRBD1. The CDR3 is 17 amino acids. Germline trimming cut 5 bases from V and 1 base from J; bases unmatched to any gene: 10. CDR1 is SEHNR and CDR2 is FQNEAQ in the germline V gene (reference sequence). CDR3 in amino acids: CASSPGQGTFGQETQYF. CDR3 DNA sequence: TGTGCCAGCAGCCCGGGACAGGGGACTTTCGGCCAAGAGACCCAGTACTTC. Looking up the rest from reference TRBV7-9 and TRBJ2-5 gives the full variable domain: DTGVSQNPRHKITKRGQNVTFRCDPISEHNRLYWYRQTLGQGPEFLTYFQNEAQLEKSRLLSDRFSAERPKGSFSTLEIQRTEQGDSAMYLCASSPGQGTFGQETQYFGPGTRLLVL.

The genes are TRBV7-9 and TRBJ2-2, with 8 bases matching TRBD2. CDR3 length equals 15 residues. Germline V gene sequence: CDR1 SEHNR, CDR2 FQNEAQ (reference sequence). Germline trimming cut 5 bases from V and 4 bases from J; bases unmatched to any gene: 6. The CDR3 protein is CASSPGTRGTGELFF. DNA of the CDR3: TGTGCCAGCAGCCCCGGGACTAGGGGCACCGGGGAGCTGTTTTTT.

The gene calls are TRBV15 and TRBJ1-4, with unresolved D. This CDR3 is 15 amino acids long. V was shortened by 0 bases and J by 5 bases, with 10 bases between the two germline ends. Looked up from germline, CDR1 is LNHNV and CDR2 is YYDKDF (reference sequence). This chain's CDR3 is CATSRDQGRNEKLFF. The CDR3 DNA follows: TGTGCCACCAGCAGAGATCAAGGGAGGAATGAAAAACTGTTTTTT.

V gene TRBV2 combines with J gene TRBJ1-3; TRBD1 might be the D (5 bases). There are 12 residues in the CDR3. Germline-derived CDR1 and CDR2 are SNHLY and FYNNEI. V shed 8 bases and J shed 4 bases, with 9 bases lying between them. In nucleotides, the CDR3 is TGTGCCAGCGAGGGGCGCGGAAACACCATATATTTT. It specifies CASEGRGNTIYF.

The chain is built from TRBV14 and TRBJ1-2; unclear D gene. CDR3 size: 13 residues. V lost 0 bases, J lost 2 bases, and 4 bases lay in between. Germline V gene data show CDR1 as SGHDN and CDR2 as FVKESK. The CDR3 DNA sequence: TGTGCCAGCAGCCAAGACGTAAACTATGGCTACACCTTC. Encoded protein: CASSQDVNYGYTF.

This clone has a handful of counts. The chain recombines TRBV2 with TRBJ2-7, with 7 bases identical to TRBD1. The germline V gene has CDR1 SNHLY and CDR2 FYNNEI. This CDR3 is built from 14 residues. Losses at the gene ends were 3 bases for V and 4 bases for J; bases not matched to a gene: 6. The CDR3: CASSDVLDRYEQYF. Here the CDR3 DNA reads TGTGCCAGCAGTGATGTGTTGGACAGGTACGAGCAGTACTTC.

In its sample, this clone was seen a few times. This rearrangement joins TRBV30 to TRBJ2-1; D is possibly TRBD1 or TRBD2 (6 bases each). Germline CDR1 GTSNPN, CDR2 SVGIG (reference sequence). The V and J ends lost 8 bases and 9 bases respectively, with 20 bases between them. The CDR3 sequence is 13 residues long. The CDR3 loop reads CAQEFVGGTEQFF. CDR3 nucleotides: TGTGCCCAGGAGTTTGTCGGGGGCACTGAGCAGTTCTTC.

The chain joins TRBV27 to TRBJ2-6, with D hard to call. V was trimmed by 5 bases and J by 0 bases, leaving 8 bases between them. Germline V lookup: CDR1 MNHEY, CDR2 SMNVEV (reference sequence). The CDR3 runs 15 residues. CDR3 sequence (DNA): TGTGCCAGCAGTCAGACCTTCTCTGGGGCCAACGTCCTGACTTTC. This encodes CASSQTFSGANVLTF. The full variable domain, in which reference TRBV27 and TRBJ2-6 provide the parts outside the CDR3, is EAQVTQNPRYLITVTGKKLTVTCSQNMNHEYMSWYRQDPGLGLRQIYYSMNVEVTDKGDVPEGYKVSRKEKRNFPLILESPSPNQTSLYFCASSQTFSGANVLTFGAGSRLTVL.

The chain has TRBV24-1 and TRBJ2-7; 7 bases line up with TRBD1. V lost 3 bases and J lost 2; bases outside the gene matches: 6. Looked up from germline, CDR1 is KGHDR and CDR2 is SFDVKD. CDR3 length: 15 amino acids. In nucleotides, the CDR3 is TGTGCCACCAGTGATGCCGGGACAGCACCCTACGAGCAGTACTTC. It codes for CATSDAGTAPYEQYF.

This clone appeared a single time. One junction end does not reproduce the germline sequence, and a read error may be involved. The chain employs TRBV5-4 and TRBJ1-2; tentatively, D is TRBD1 (6 bases). Germline CDR1 and CDR2: SGHNT and YYREEE (reference sequence). CDR3 length: 13 amino acids. The CDR3 region is CASSLDSPYGYTF. Written as DNA, the CDR3 is TGTGCCAGCAGTTTGGACAGTCCATATGGCTACACCTTC.

The rearrangement joins TRBV4-2 to TRBJ2-1, with D unclear. Germline CDR1 LGHNA, CDR2 YNFKEQ. The CDR3 sequence is 19 residues long. V lost 0 bases and J 4 bases, leaving 22 bases between the germline ends. CDR3 loop: CASSQDPETREPFYNEQFF. CDR3 sequence (DNA): TGTGCCAGCAGCCAAGATCCAGAGACCAGAGAACCCTTTTACAATGAGCAGTTCTTC.

The chain couples TRBV2 to TRBJ2-2; no clear D gene. The CDR3 covers 11 residues. Germline CDR1 SNHLY, CDR2 FYNNEI. The V end was cut by 6 bases, the J end by 7 bases, with 6 bases between. For the CDR3, the DNA is TGTGCCAGCAGCGCGTACGGGGAGCTGTTTTTT. Protein: CASSAYGELFF.

The chain employs TRBV7-6 and TRBJ2-3, with D possibly being TRBD1 (6 bases). The CDR3 runs to 13 residues. Germline values: CDR1 SGHVS, CDR2 FNYEAQ. Trimming left V 6 bases short and J 4 bases short, with 11 bases between. The CDR3 DNA sequence: TGTGCCAGCAGACAAACAGGGTCAGATACGCAGTATTTT. It specifies CASRQTGSDTQYF.

V is TRBV9 and J is TRBJ2-3; D possibly corresponds to TRBD1 (5 bases). Germline CDR1 and CDR2: SGDLS and YYNGEE. CDR3 length: 16 residues. Trimming removed 0 bases from V and 5 bases from J, with 16 bases in between. The DNA for the CDR3 is TGTGCCAGCAGCGTAGCCCCGACAGACCCAAAAGATACGCAGTATTTT. Its protein is CASSVAPTDPKDTQYF.

V gene TRBV7-3 combines with J gene TRBJ2-1; D remains unclear. V gave up 5 bases and J gave up 2 bases, with 13 bases separating them. Germline loops: CDR1 SGHTA, CDR2 FQGTGA. The CDR3 totals 15 residues. CDR3 sequence (DNA): TGTGCCAGCAGCCCAACCCATGGGACCTACAATGAGCAGTTCTTC. Its protein is CASSPTHGTYNEQFF.

V is TRBV4-3 and J is TRBJ1-5; 8 nucleotides align to TRBD1. Germline trimming cut 1 base from V and 9 bases from J; bases unmatched to any gene: 5. The CDR3 runs 14 residues. Germline V gene lookup returns CDR1 LGHNA and CDR2 YSLEER. In DNA, the CDR3 is TGCGCCAGCAGCCAAGGACAGGGGACTCTGCCCCAGCATTTT. Translated, it gives CASSQGQGTLPQHF.